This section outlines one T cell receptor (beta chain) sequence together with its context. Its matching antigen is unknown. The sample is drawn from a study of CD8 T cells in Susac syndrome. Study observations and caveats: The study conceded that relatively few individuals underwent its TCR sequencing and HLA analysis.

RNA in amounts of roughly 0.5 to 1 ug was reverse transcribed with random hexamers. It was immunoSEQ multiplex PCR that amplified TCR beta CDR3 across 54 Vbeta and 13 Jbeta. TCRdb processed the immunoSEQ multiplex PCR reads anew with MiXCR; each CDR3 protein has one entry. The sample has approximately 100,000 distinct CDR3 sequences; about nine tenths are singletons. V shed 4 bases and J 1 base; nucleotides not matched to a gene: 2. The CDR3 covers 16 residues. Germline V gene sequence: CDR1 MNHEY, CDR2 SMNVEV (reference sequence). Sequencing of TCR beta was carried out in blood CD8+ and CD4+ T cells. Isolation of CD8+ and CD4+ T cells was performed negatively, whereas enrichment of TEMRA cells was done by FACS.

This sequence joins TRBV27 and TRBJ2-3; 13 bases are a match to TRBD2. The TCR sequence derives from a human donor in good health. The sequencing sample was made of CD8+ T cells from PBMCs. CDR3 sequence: CASSYGLAGGTDTQYF. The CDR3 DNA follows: TGTGCCAGCAGTTATGGACTAGCGGGAGGCACAGATACGCAGTATTTT.